This record concerns one T cell receptor (beta chain) sequence. In the authors' workflow: Estimates of nucleated cell counts were drawn from the amplification of reference gene primers. The assay was immunoSEQ multiplex PCR, and TCRdb's table has in-frame clones only and misses some. From that table come the V and J calls and clone size; the DNA was used to work out D and trimming. The data contain about 190,000 clones, roughly nine tenths of them seen just once; the ten biggest clones take up 1.1%. The data derive from a study of blood T cell repertoires in COVID-19. Study overall: Collection of acute and convalescent COVID-19 samples took place in the United States, Italy and Spain. Sources were T cells, B-cell-depleted T cells, or PBMCs; the material itself was cDNA or gDNA.

This CDR3 has 13 amino acids. Germline CDR1 is LNHDA and CDR2 is SQIVND (reference sequence). Trimming removed 8 bases at V and 3 bases at J, with 8 bases between. The receptor was derived from a man aged 25 to 45 with acute or convalescent COVID-19. This chain connects TRBV19 to TRBJ2-6; the D is unclear. Specimen: peripheral blood. For the CDR3, the DNA is TGTGCCAGTGGGCGTCATGGGGCCAACGTCCTGACTTTC. Its translation: CASGRHGANVLTF. The full variable domain, with the rest looked up from reference TRBV19 and TRBJ2-6, is DGGITQSPKYLFRKEGQNVTLSCEQNLNHDAMYWYRQDPGQGLRLIYYSQIVNDFQKGDIAEGYSVSREKKESFPLTVTSAQKNPTAFYLCASGRHGANVLTFGAGSRLTVL.